This T cell receptor beta chain was captured in a study of human T cells and chemical hapten exposure. This clonotype was detected only a few times. Documented time point: patch test 1, 2 weeks after DPC sensitization. Stated treatment: therapeutic diphenylcyclopropenone sensitization with weekly scalp DPC. The library attached unique molecular identifiers to individual cDNA molecules. TCRdb called the RACE reads again in MiXCR, with one record for every CDR3 protein. The sample includes roughly 86,000 distinct CDR3 sequences, roughly 10% of them seen just once. Looked up from germline, CDR1 is LNHDA and CDR2 is SQIVND (reference sequence). This CDR3 is 13 amino acids long. Trimming removed 7 bases at V and 1 base at J, with 10 bases between.

Sequenced material: whole blood, taken in connection with sensitization to the hapten diphenylcyclopropenone (DPC). The J gene is TRBJ1-1, the V gene TRBV19; no firm D call. The receptor comes from a man aged 35 to 55 with alopecia areata. Some clones in this sample may be carry-over from other donors' samples. CDR3 sequence (DNA): TGTGCCAGTATGGTTACAGCGAACACTGAAGCTTTCTTT. The encoded protein is CASMVTANTEAFF.